The 21 T cell receptor beta chains in this list originate from one sample, sequenced in a study of OX40 agonist ivuxolimab in advanced cancers. Some clones are missing from TCRdb's copy, which holds only in-frame ones; the method was immunoSEQ multiplex PCR. The sample comprises 60,000 or so clones, approximately 87% of which are singletons, and roughly 2.8% rests with the top ten. The input for sequencing was CD4+ or CD8+ T cells sorted from blood, taken in a trial of the OX40 agonist ivuxolimab. The source is an adult with an advanced solid tumor such as melanoma, head and neck, liver or kidney cancer.

The chain links TRBV30 to TRBJ2-5; D not certain. There are 15 residues in the CDR3. The ends were cut back, 0 bases at V and 4 bases at J, with 15 bases in the middle. Looked up from germline, CDR1 is GTSNPN and CDR2 is SVGIG (reference sequence). The CDR3 region has the DNA TGTGCCTGGAGTGTAACCCTTCCTTGGGGAGAGACCCAGTACTTC. As protein: CAWSVTLPWGETQYF.

Only one count was recorded for this clone. The chain employs TRBV19 and TRBJ2-3; D is unclear. The CDR3 contains 13 residues. Germline V lookup: CDR1 LNHDA, CDR2 SQIVND (reference sequence). The ends were cut back, 5 bases at V and 2 bases at J, with 8 bases in the middle. The DNA of the CDR3 is TGTGCCAGTAGTCTAGGTTTCACAGATACGCAGTATTTT. Translating gives CASSLGFTDTQYF.

This clone was counted only a few times. The chain uses TRBV28 and TRBJ1-3; D remains unclear. This CDR3 contains 14 residues. V lost 4 bases and J lost 2, with 9 bases in between. CDR1 and CDR2 (germline): MDHEN, SYDVKM. This CDR3 is CASSSGDTGNTIYF. CDR3 in DNA: TGTGCCAGCAGTTCGGGAGACACTGGAAACACCATATATTTT. The entire variable domain, with the rest obtained from reference TRBV28 and TRBJ1-3, is as follows: DVKVTQSSRYLVKRTGEKVFLECVQDMDHENMFWYRQDPGLGLRLIYFSYDVKMKEKGDIPEGYSVSREKKERFSLILESASTNQTSMYLCASSSGDTGNTIYFGEGSWLTVV.

The V call is TRBV21-1, the J call TRBJ1-6. TRBV21-1 is flagged as a pseudogene. The CDR3 runs to 18 residues. CDR3 protein: CASSKATGRSYYNSPLHF. The CDR3 DNA is TGTGCCAGCAGCAAGGCTACCGGGCGAAGCTATTATAATTCACCCCTCCACTTT.

J is TRBJ2-3 and V is TRBV12-5; 8 bases are a match to TRBD1. The CDR3 is 14 amino acids. Per germline, CDR1 LGHNT and CDR2 FRNRAP. V was pared by 5 bases and J by 5 bases, with 6 bases of the junction left unmatched. CDR3 sequence (DNA): TGTGCTAGTGGTGGGCAGGGGGCGGGAGATACGCAGTATTTT. This encodes CASGGQGAGDTQYF. The complete variable domain, with remaining parts taken from reference TRBV12-5 and TRBJ2-3, reads DARVTQTPRHKVTEMGQEVTMRCQPILGHNTVFWYRQTMMQGLELLAYFRNRAPLDDSGMPKDRFSAEMPDATLATLKIQPSEPRDSAVYFCASGGQGAGDTQYFGPGTRLTVL.

This clone appeared a few times. The chain links TRBV7-9 to TRBJ2-1; D not certain. This CDR3 has 15 residues. V shed 1 base and J shed 3 bases, with 10 bases lying between them. Per germline, CDR1 SEHNR and CDR2 FQNEAQ (reference sequence). CDR3 amino acids: CASSLDRSVYNEQFF. In DNA form, the CDR3 reads TGTGCCAGCAGCTTAGACCGGAGCGTCTACAATGAGCAGTTCTTC.

The chain combines TRBV7-2 with TRBJ1-3; D ambiguous. V dropped 1 base and J dropped 0 bases, with 10 bases sitting between them. In germline, CDR1 is SGHTA, CDR2 FQGNSA. This CDR3 is built from 16 residues. CDR3 DNA: TGTGCCAGCAGCTTAGGCACCCCTCGCTCTGGAAACACCATATATTTT. Residues: CASSLGTPRSGNTIYF.

The chain links TRBV7-8 to TRBJ1-2, with D perhaps matching TRBD1 (6 bases). The CDR3 length is 14 residues. Germline CDR1 and CDR2: SGHVS and FQNEAQ. Deletions cut 3 bases from V and 5 bases from J, with 13 bases between. The CDR3 coding sequence is TGTGCCAGCAGCTTGCTGGGGGGCGAGTATGGCTACACCTTC. Translating it yields CASSLLGGEYGYTF.

The chain couples TRBV29-1 to TRBJ2-7; D unclear. Germline CDR1 reads SQVTM; CDR2 reads ANQGSEA. V lost 3 bases and J 10 bases, leaving 16 bases between the germline ends. The CDR3 consists of 12 residues. For the CDR3, the DNA is TGCAGCGTTGACCAGGATACGGGCGTACAGTACTTC. Protein sequence: CSVDQDTGVQYF.

The chain uses TRBV28 and TRBJ2-2; perhaps D is TRBD1 or TRBD2 (5 bases each). Looked up from germline, CDR1 is MDHEN and CDR2 is SYDVKM. Trimming took 4 bases from V and 2 from J, leaving 11 bases between them. This CDR3 spans 15 amino acids. CDR3 nucleotides: TGTGCCAGCAGTTCCCCGGGGCTCAACACCGGGGAGCTGTTTTTT. The encoded protein is CASSSPGLNTGELFF. The full variable domain, completed using reference TRBV28 and TRBJ2-2, is DVKVTQSSRYLVKRTGEKVFLECVQDMDHENMFWYRQDPGLGLRLIYFSYDVKMKEKGDIPEGYSVSREKKERFSLILESASTNQTSMYLCASSSPGLNTGELFFGEGSRLTVL.

The chain links TRBV7-2 to TRBJ1-1; 8 positions match TRBD1. Unmatched junction bases numbered 15, after V lost 3 bases and J lost 0 bases. The length of the CDR3 is 19 residues. Germline values: CDR1 SGHTA, CDR2 FQGNSA. This chain's CDR3 is CASSFRGPQKGTMNTEAFF. As DNA, the CDR3 is TGTGCCAGCAGCTTCAGGGGGCCTCAAAAGGGGACAATGAACACTGAAGCTTTCTTT.

This rearrangement joins TRBV10-3 to TRBJ2-5; 11 bases are a match to TRBD1. CDR1 is ENHRY and CDR2 is SYGVKD in the germline V gene. This CDR3 has 14 residues. The V and J ends lost 4 bases and 3 bases, in that order; junction bases with no gene match: 1. CDR3 protein: CAISGDRGKETQYF. CDR3 coding DNA: TGTGCCATCAGTGGGGACAGGGGGAAAGAGACCCAGTACTTC.

This clone was detected once. The rearrangement joins TRBV21-1 to TRBJ1-5; the table's D gene call, TRBD1, was not cross checked with the DNA. TRBV21-1 is designated a pseudogene. CDR3 length: 16 residues. The CDR3, as DNA: TGTGCCAGCAGCAAACCACAGGGACAGGGGAATCAGCCCCAGCATTTT. The encoded protein is CASSKPQGQGNQPQHF.

The chain is built from TRBV27 and TRBJ2-2, with D tentatively TRBD1 (6 bases). V was shortened by 4 bases and J by 0 bases, with 12 bases between the two germline ends. Germline CDR1 is MNHEY and CDR2 is SMNVEV (reference sequence). The CDR3 runs 16 residues. DNA for the CDR3: TGTGCCAGCAGTTACACAGGGCGCGCGAACACCGGGGAGCTGTTTTTT. Amino acids: CASSYTGRANTGELFF.

This clone was recorded only once. The chain combines TRBV4-3 with TRBJ2-7; D not certain. CDR1 LGHNA and CDR2 YSLEER come from the germline V gene. This CDR3 spans 14 amino acids. V lost 0 bases and J 3 bases, leaving 9 bases between the germline ends. DNA of the CDR3: TGCGCCAGCAGCCAAGAGATACCGAGCTACGAGCAGTACTTC. Translation gives CASSQEIPSYEQYF.

The chain links TRBV25-1 to TRBJ1-2; TRBD1 might be the D (5 bases). Germline assignment: CDR1 MGHDK and CDR2 SYGVNS. The CDR3 runs 14 residues. Trimming took 2 bases from V and 4 from J, leaving 11 bases between them. Here the CDR3 DNA reads TGTGCCAGCAGTGAACGGGACGGCCCCTATGGCTACACCTTC. This encodes CASSERDGPYGYTF.

This clone was detected a few times. The CDR3 DNA follows: TGTGCCAGCAGTTTGTCTCGTGAGGGCGAGCAGTACTTC. Translation gives CASSLSREGEQYF. The V and J genes are TRBV28 and TRBJ2-7; D might be TRBD2 (5 bases). CDR1 MDHEN and CDR2 SYDVKM come from the germline V gene. CDR3 size: 13 residues. The V gene lost 3 bases and the J gene lost 6 bases, with 12 bases spanning the gap.

V usage is TRBV11-2 and J usage is TRBJ2-7, with TRBD1 as a possible D gene (6 bases). Germline loops: CDR1 SGHAT, CDR2 FQNNGV. The CDR3 has 15 amino acids. V was shortened by 6 bases and J by 3 bases, with 18 bases between the two germline ends. CDR3 DNA sequence: TGTGCCAGCAGACCCTTAATACAGGGAGACTACGAGCAGTACTTC. Translated: CASRPLIQGDYEQYF.

This clone has a handful of counts. The V gene is TRBV2, the J gene TRBJ1-1, with D unresolved. Germline CDR1 SNHLY, CDR2 FYNNEI. Trimming took off 7 bases at V and 10 bases at J, with 19 bases between the two ends. This CDR3 comprises 13 residues. CDR3 loop: CASIVQDGLGAFF. The CDR3 region has the DNA TGTGCCAGCATCGTTCAGGACGGTCTAGGAGCTTTCTTT.

The CDR3 protein is CASINRGAEWGQETQYF. The CDR3 DNA sequence: TGTGCCAGCATCAACCGGGGGGCCGAGTGGGGCCAAGAGACCCAGTACTTC. The genes are TRBV7-9 and TRBJ2-5; perhaps TRBD2 as D (7 bases). Deletions cut 7 bases from V and 1 base from J, with 22 bases between. This CDR3 is 17 amino acids long. Looked up from germline, CDR1 is SEHNR and CDR2 is FQNEAQ (reference sequence).

This clone turned up a few times. The rearrangement links TRBV7-9 to TRBJ2-7; either TRBD1 or TRBD2 may supply D (5 bases each). The CDR3 is made up of 12 amino acids. V was trimmed by 6 bases and J by 6 bases, leaving 12 bases between them. In germline, CDR1 is SEHNR, CDR2 FQNEAQ (reference sequence). This CDR3 reads CASRPGDREQYF. CDR3 sequence (DNA): TGTGCCAGCAGACCTGGGGACCGCGAGCAGTACTTC.